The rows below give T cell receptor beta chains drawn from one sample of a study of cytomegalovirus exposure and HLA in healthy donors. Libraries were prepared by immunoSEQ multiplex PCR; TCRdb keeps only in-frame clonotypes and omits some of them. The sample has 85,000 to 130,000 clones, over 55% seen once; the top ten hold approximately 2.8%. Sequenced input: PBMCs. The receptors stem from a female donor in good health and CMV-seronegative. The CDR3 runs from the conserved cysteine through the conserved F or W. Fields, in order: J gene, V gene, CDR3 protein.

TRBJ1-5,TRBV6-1,CASSGRDRGSNQPQHF
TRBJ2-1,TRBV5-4,CASSKYNEQFF
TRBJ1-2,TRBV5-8,CASSSTGGGYGYTF
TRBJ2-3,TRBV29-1,CSVGQATRDTQYF
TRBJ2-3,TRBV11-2,CASSAGQGAGPMTDTQYF
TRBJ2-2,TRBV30,CAWTSGRALGGELFF
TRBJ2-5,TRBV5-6,CASSFRRAGGETQYF
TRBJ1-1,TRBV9,CASSPRVGGTGATEAFF
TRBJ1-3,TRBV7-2,CASSLRGSTGTIYF
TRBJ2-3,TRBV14,CASSQDMGPTDTQYF